These 22 T cell receptor beta chains were sequenced from one sample in a study of shared clonotypes between healthy human individuals (dated by TCRdb to the early 2020s). Receptor amplification or capture employed the immunoSEQ multiplex PCR assay. TCRdb limited this immuneACCESS table to in-frame rearrangements with V and J called. A share of clones is missing; checked studies link under half to unresolved V genes, and the rest is unexplained. This sample gives about 960,000 clones in total; roughly 72% of them show up just once. The top ten constitute roughly 1.5% of the sample. The material sequenced was memory CD4+ T cells sorted from blood. The cell subset or site tag for this specimen amounts to: CD45RA-negative fraction. These receptors came from a man aged 18-30 years in good health.

The chain combines TRBV7-8 with TRBJ1-4; D unresolved. Germline V gene data show CDR1 as SGHVS and CDR2 as FQNEAQ. Trimming shortened V by 1 base and J by 6 bases, and 6 bases separated the two germline ends. The CDR3 spans 13 residues. The CDR3 sequence: CASSLGAHEKLFF. In DNA form, the CDR3 reads TGTGCCAGCAGCTTAGGAGCCCATGAAAAACTGTTTTTT.

This clone was observed a handful of times. V is TRBV11-2 and J is TRBJ2-7; 8 bases match TRBD2. The ends lost 4 bases at V and 4 bases at J; junction bases unmatched: 9. CDR1 SGHAT and CDR2 FQNNGV come from the germline V gene. This CDR3 is built from 15 residues. The DNA for the CDR3 is TGTGCCAGCAGCTCGCTCCGGGAGGGCCCTTACGAGCAGTACTTC. Encoded protein: CASSSLREGPYEQYF.

This chain connects TRBV7-2 to TRBJ2-2, with D hard to call. Trimming cost V 6 bases and J 0 bases, with 2 bases left between them. This CDR3 spans 12 amino acids. Germline CDR1 and CDR2: SGHTA and FQGNSA. CDR3 in DNA: TGTGCCAGCAGTCCGAACACCGGGGAGCTGTTTTTT. Encoded protein: CASSPNTGELFF.

The rearrangement uses TRBV11-3 and TRBJ2-3, with 7 bases aligning to TRBD1. CDR1 and CDR2 (germline): SGHNT, YENEEA. CDR3 size: 15 residues. V was clipped by 1 base and J by 2 bases; unmatched bases: 3. The CDR3 region has the DNA TGTGCCAGCAGCTTAGGACAGGGAACCACAGATACGCAGTATTTT. Translation gives CASSLGQGTTDTQYF. Full variable domain (remainder filled in from reference TRBV11-3 and TRBJ2-3): EAGVVQSPRYKIIEKKQPVAFWCNPISGHNTLYWYLQNLGQGPELLIRYENEEAVDDSQLPKDRFSAERLKGVDSTLKIQPAELGDSAVYLCASSLGQGTTDTQYFGPGTRLTVL.

V and J are TRBV4-1 and TRBJ2-2, with D unresolved. Germline assignment: CDR1 MGHRA and CDR2 YSYEKL. V lost 6 bases and J lost 3, with 11 bases in between. The CDR3 contains 14 residues. CDR3 sequence reads: CASRPFLHTGELFF. The CDR3 DNA reads as TGCGCCAGCAGGCCCTTTCTCCACACCGGGGAGCTGTTTTTT.

This clone was seen once. The rearrangement joins TRBV7-2 to TRBJ1-4, with D perhaps TRBD1 (5 bases). The V gene's germline CDR1 is SGHTA and CDR2 FQGNSA. The length of the CDR3 is 14 residues. Trimming cost V 3 bases and J 8 bases, with 13 bases left between them. CDR3: CASSLGSHREKLFF. CDR3 sequence (DNA): TGTGCCAGCAGCTTGGGGAGTCACAGGGAAAAACTGTTTTTT.

The V gene is TRBV18, the J gene TRBJ2-7; 11 bases are a match to TRBD1. The germline CDR1 and CDR2 sequences are KGHSH and LQKENI. The CDR3 extends over 15 amino acids. J was trimmed by 3 bases and V by 5 bases; bases with no gene match: 6. Here the CDR3 DNA reads TGTGCCAGCTCAACGACGGGACAGGGGGGCTACGAGCAGTACTTC. It codes for CASSTTGQGGYEQYF.

The chain uses TRBV2 and TRBJ2-3; D is unclear. This CDR3 is 14 amino acids long. V lost 5 bases to trimming and J lost 0 bases, with 9 bases between them. Germline-derived CDR1 and CDR2 are SNHLY and FYNNEI. The CDR3 loop is CASSSTASTDTQYF. DNA of the CDR3: TGTGCCAGCAGTTCCACCGCTAGCACAGATACGCAGTATTTT.

The chain couples TRBV7-2 to TRBJ1-5; D is ambiguous. In germline, CDR1 is SGHTA, CDR2 FQGNSA. Deletions cut 4 bases from V and 3 bases from J, with 4 bases between. The CDR3 consists of 12 residues. This CDR3 reads CASSYTNQPQHF. The CDR3, as DNA: TGTGCCAGCAGCTACACCAATCAGCCCCAGCATTTT.

This clone was observed once. The chain couples TRBV5-1 to TRBJ2-6, with 10 bases fitting TRBD1. V lost 4 bases, J lost 4 bases, and 17 bases stayed unmatched. The V gene's germline CDR1 is SGHRS and CDR2 YFSETQ. CDR3 size: 20 residues. The CDR3 loop reads CASSLFWTGGKNSGANVLTF. Here the CDR3 DNA reads TGCGCCAGCAGCCTATTTTGGACAGGGGGTAAGAACTCCGGGGCCAACGTCCTGACTTTC.

The chain has TRBV18 and TRBJ1-5, with D possibly matching TRBD1 (6 bases). CDR3 length: 15 amino acids. Germline V CDR1 and CDR2: KGHSH, LQKENI. Trimming cost V 6 bases and J 4 bases, with 16 bases left between them. CDR3 in amino acids: CASSRGGARNQPQHF. Here the CDR3 DNA reads TGTGCCAGCTCCCGGGGGGGGGCACGAAATCAGCCCCAGCATTTT.

The chain recombines TRBV14 with TRBJ1-2, with D perhaps TRBD1 (5 bases). Trimming removed 5 bases from V and 4 bases from J, with 17 bases in between. This CDR3 region has 15 residues. CDR1 is SGHDN, CDR2 FVKESK, per germline. The CDR3 spells CASSGGGTYLYGYTF. The CDR3 bases are TGTGCCAGCAGCGGCGGCGGGACTTATCTCTATGGCTACACCTTC.

V and J are TRBV11-3 and TRBJ2-1, with D perhaps matching TRBD1 (7 bases). This CDR3 has 16 amino acids. Trimming removed 1 base from V and 6 bases from J, with 16 bases in between. Per germline, CDR1 SGHNT and CDR2 YENEEA. This CDR3 is CASSLGPGGNGNEQFF. The CDR3 bases are TGTGCCAGCAGCTTAGGGCCAGGGGGGAATGGCAATGAGCAGTTCTTC.

The chain recombines TRBV11-3 with TRBJ2-5, with D unclear. Looked up from germline, CDR1 is SGHNT and CDR2 is YENEEA. The CDR3 has 13 amino acids. The V end was cut by 0 bases, the J end by 3 bases, with 5 bases between. The CDR3 nucleotides read TGTGCCAGCAGCTTAGACAGGAAAGAGACCCAGTACTTC. Encoded protein: CASSLDRKETQYF.

The gene calls are TRBV5-5 and TRBJ2-1; no definite D call. The ends were cut back, 5 bases at V and 0 bases at J, with 9 bases in the middle. The CDR3 is made up of 14 amino acids. The germline CDR1 and CDR2 sequences are SGHKS and YYEKEE (reference sequence). The CDR3 DNA reads TGTGCCAGCAGTGACGGAAGCTCCTACAATGAGCAGTTCTTC. It translates to CASSDGSSYNEQFF.

The V call is TRBV9, the J call TRBJ2-1; no firm D call. From germline, CDR1 is SGDLS and CDR2 YYNGEE. The V gene lost 0 bases and the J gene lost 4 bases, with 11 bases spanning the gap. The CDR3 has 15 residues. CDR3 DNA: TGTGCCAGCAGCGTAGGAGACTCGATATACAATGAGCAGTTCTTC. Protein product: CASSVGDSIYNEQFF.

The chain is built from TRBV30 and TRBJ1-2; tentatively, D is TRBD1 (5 bases). Deletions cut 7 bases from V and 2 bases from J, with 11 bases between. Germline V gives CDR1 GTSNPN, CDR2 SVGIG (reference sequence). This CDR3 spans 12 amino acids. In DNA form, the CDR3 reads TGTGCCTTACCGGACACAAACTATGGCTACACCTTC. Translated: CALPDTNYGYTF.

The chain is built from TRBV10-3 and TRBJ2-3; D possibly corresponds to TRBD2 (7 bases). V lost 11 bases to trimming and J lost 2 bases, with 17 bases between them. The CDR3 is 14 residues long. Germline V gene sequence: CDR1 ENHRY, CDR2 SYGVKD. The CDR3 bases are TGTGCCCACAAGGGGAGGGGGGACACAGATACGCAGTATTTT. This gives the protein CAHKGRGDTDTQYF.

V gene TRBV10-3 combines with J gene TRBJ1-2; D is undetermined. Germline CDR1 ENHRY, CDR2 SYGVKD. The CDR3 is 12 amino acids. Trimming pared 3 bases from V and 4 bases from J, leaving 6 bases between. This CDR3 reads CAISEGVYGYTF. As DNA, the CDR3 is TGTGCCATCAGTGAAGGAGTCTATGGCTACACCTTC.

V gene TRBV4-1 combines with J gene TRBJ1-5; D unclear. V lost 1 base to trimming and J lost 9 bases, with 13 bases between them. The germline gives CDR1 MGHRA, CDR2 YSYEKL. The CDR3 length is 14 residues. Written as DNA, the CDR3 is TGCGCCAGCAGCCAAGTTCTGGGATCGGGGCCCCAGCATTTT. It encodes CASSQVLGSGPQHF.

The rearrangement joins TRBV11-2 to TRBJ1-5, with 8 positions matching TRBD1. Germline assignment: CDR1 SGHAT and CDR2 FQNNGV. Germline trimming cut 4 bases from V and 4 bases from J; bases unmatched to any gene: 0. The CDR3 sequence is 13 residues long. This chain's CDR3 is CASSWDRNQPQHF. The CDR3 DNA reads TGTGCCAGCAGCTGGGACAGGAATCAGCCCCAGCATTTT.

This clone showed up just a few times. This rearrangement joins TRBV7-8 to TRBJ2-3; 8 nucleotides line up with TRBD1. The junction had 2 bases not matched to a gene; V was cut back by 2 bases and J by 1 base. The CDR3 covers 15 residues. Germline assignment: CDR1 SGHVS and CDR2 FQNEAQ. CDR3 DNA sequence: TGTGCCAGCAGCTTATTCAGGGGGCGCACAGATACGCAGTATTTT. The encoded protein is CASSLFRGRTDTQYF. Looking up the rest from reference TRBV7-8 and TRBJ2-3 gives the full variable domain: GAGVSQSPRYKVAKRGQDVALRCDPISGHVSLFWYQQALGQGPEFLTYFQNEAQLDKSGLPSDRFFAERPEGSVSTLKIQRTQQEDSAVYLCASSLFRGRTDTQYFGPGTRLTVL.